This T cell receptor (beta chain) was sequenced for a study of blood T cell repertoires in COVID-19. Study details: The origin of the acute and convalescent COVID-19 samples was the United States, Italy and Spain.

This CDR3 spans 14 amino acids. The germline V gene encodes CDR1 MDHEN and CDR2 SYDVKM. Trimming cost V 7 bases and J 1 base, with 11 bases left between them. Participants, about 18 to 90 years old, spanned 25 or so US areas. Participants' own reports of clinical history determined their cohort assignment. Original handling: Reference gene primer amplification in the assay estimated nucleated cell counts. Data came from immunoSEQ multiplex PCR; TCRdb stores just in-frame clones and leaves some out. V and J calls and clone size are those listed in that table; D and trimming were worked out from the DNA. The table records a few hundred thousand clones, roughly 90% of them present only once.

This chain joins TRBV28 and TRBJ2-1; no clear D gene. The sample taken for sequencing was PBMCs or T cells enriched from blood (not recorded which). The sequence was collected from a woman in her thirties or forties who had recovered from COVID-19. The CDR3 here is CASTDGQSYNEQFF. CDR3 nucleotide sequence: TGTGCCAGCACCGATGGCCAGTCCTACAATGAGCAGTTCTTC.